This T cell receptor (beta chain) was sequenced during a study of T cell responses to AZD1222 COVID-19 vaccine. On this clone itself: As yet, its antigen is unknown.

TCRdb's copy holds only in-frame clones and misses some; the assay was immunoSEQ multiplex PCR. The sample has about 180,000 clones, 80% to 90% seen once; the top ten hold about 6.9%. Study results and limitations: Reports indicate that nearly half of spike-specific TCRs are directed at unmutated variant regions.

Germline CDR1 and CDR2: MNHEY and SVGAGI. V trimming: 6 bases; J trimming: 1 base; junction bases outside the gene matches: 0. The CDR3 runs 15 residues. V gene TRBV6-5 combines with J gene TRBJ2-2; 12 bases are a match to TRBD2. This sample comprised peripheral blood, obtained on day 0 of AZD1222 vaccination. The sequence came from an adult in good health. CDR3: CASRGLAGNTGELFF. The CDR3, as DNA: TGTGCCAGCAGGGGACTAGCGGGGAACACCGGGGAGCTGTTTTTT.